Presented here are 28 T cell receptor beta chains from one specimen sequenced in a study of shared clonotypes between healthy human individuals. Sequencing used immunoSEQ multiplex PCR; TCRdb keeps in-frame clones, though not all of them. The table records millions of clones, about 94% of them present only once. It was CD45RO-negative cells, positively selected for CCR7, that made up naive CD8 cells, with terminally differentiated effector memory CD45RA+ cells excluded. Sample: naive CD8+ T cells sorted from blood. Source of these receptors: a man aged 18-30 years in good health.

J is TRBJ2-7 and V is TRBV7-9; D perhaps matches TRBD2 (6 bases). The ends were cut back, 1 base at V and 4 bases at J, with 17 bases in the middle. The germline CDR1 and CDR2 sequences are SEHNR and FQNEAQ (reference sequence). This CDR3 is built from 16 residues. The CDR3 spells CASSLGGLARGYEQYF. The DNA of the CDR3 is TGTGCCAGCAGCTTAGGAGGGCTAGCCCGGGGGTACGAGCAGTACTTC.

CDR3 sequence (DNA): TGTGCCAGCAGTTTATTTGGCAGCCTTACAGGGTCCTACAATGAGCAGTTCTTC. Encoded protein: CASSLFGSLTGSYNEQFF. J is TRBJ2-1 and V is TRBV28; D may be TRBD1 (6 bases). V dropped 1 base and J dropped 1 base, with 17 bases sitting between them. Germline V gives CDR1 MDHEN, CDR2 SYDVKM. The length of the CDR3 is 18 residues. The full variable domain, in which reference TRBV28 and TRBJ2-1 provide the parts outside the CDR3, is DVKVTQSSRYLVKRTGEKVFLECVQDMDHENMFWYRQDPGLGLRLIYFSYDVKMKEKGDIPEGYSVSREKKERFSLILESASTNQTSMYLCASSLFGSLTGSYNEQFFGPGTRLTVL.

The chain has TRBV6-5 and TRBJ1-1; no clear D. Trimming left V 2 bases short and J 11 bases short, with 21 bases between. Germline-derived CDR1 and CDR2 are MNHEY and SVGAGI. The CDR3 totals 15 residues. The CDR3 is CASSYGNIATARAFF. The DNA of the CDR3 is TGTGCCAGCAGTTACGGTAATATTGCAACCGCTAGGGCTTTCTTT.

The chain recombines TRBV11-2 with TRBJ2-3; maybe TRBD2 (7 bases). The CDR3 consists of 16 residues. Trimming took 2 bases from V and 2 from J, leaving 14 bases between them. Germline CDR1 reads SGHAT; CDR2 reads FQNNGV. The DNA for the CDR3 is TGTGCCAGCAGCTTATTGGCGGGGGCTTTCACAGATACGCAGTATTTT. Protein: CASSLLAGAFTDTQYF.

J is TRBJ2-1 and V is TRBV10-1; 7 positions agree with TRBD2. This CDR3 is built from 14 residues. The J segment lost 3 bases and the V segment lost 7 bases, leaving 6 bases of the junction unmatched. Per germline, CDR1 WNHNN and CDR2 SYGVQD (reference sequence). The CDR3 loop reads CASIERDHYNEQFF. The CDR3 nucleotides are TGCGCCAGCATCGAGCGGGACCACTACAATGAGCAGTTCTTC.

The rearrangement uses TRBV13 and TRBJ1-2; possibly TRBD1 for D (5 bases). There are 17 residues in the CDR3. Trimming left V 0 bases short and J 0 bases short, with 14 bases between. Germline lookup yields CDR1 PRHDT and CDR2 FYEKMQ (reference sequence). The CDR3 DNA sequence: TGTGCCAGCAGCTTAGGTATTGCGGGACCAGCTAACTATGGCTACACCTTC. Amino acid sequence: CASSLGIAGPANYGYTF.

This sequence joins TRBV28 and TRBJ2-7; tentative D call: TRBD2 (6 bases). V was trimmed by 5 bases and J by 2 bases, leaving 16 bases between them. Germline assignment: CDR1 MDHEN and CDR2 SYDVKM. The CDR3 consists of 15 residues. CDR3 in DNA: TGTGCCAGCAGTCCCCCCGGGACGGGAGCCTACGAGCAGTACTTC. Translation: CASSPPGTGAYEQYF.

The CDR3 region is CASSPWDSSTDTQYF. The CDR3 nucleotides read TGTGCCAGCAGTCCGTGGGACAGTAGCACAGATACGCAGTATTTT. The genes are TRBV28 and TRBJ2-3; 7 bases are a match to TRBD1. The junction had 5 bases not matched to a gene; V was cut back by 5 bases and J by 0 bases. Per germline, CDR1 MDHEN and CDR2 SYDVKM. This CDR3 is built from 15 residues. The complete variable domain, with remaining parts taken from reference TRBV28 and TRBJ2-3, reads DVKVTQSSRYLVKRTGEKVFLECVQDMDHENMFWYRQDPGLGLRLIYFSYDVKMKEKGDIPEGYSVSREKKERFSLILESASTNQTSMYLCASSPWDSSTDTQYFGPGTRLTVL.

This chain links TRBV7-9 with TRBJ2-5; TRBD1 or TRBD2 may be the D gene (5 bases each). The CDR3 length is 16 residues. CDR1 and CDR2 (germline): SEHNR, FQNEAQ (reference sequence). V was cut by 1 base and J by 5 bases, with 17 bases left in between. CDR3 region: CASSLDTGPPLETQYF. The CDR3 region has the DNA TGTGCCAGCAGCTTAGACACGGGGCCCCCTCTTGAGACCCAGTACTTC.

V and J are TRBV15 and TRBJ1-4; D not certain. This CDR3 is 15 amino acids long. Germline V gene sequence: CDR1 LNHNV, CDR2 YYDKDF (reference sequence). The V end lost 6 bases, the J end lost 4 bases, and 15 bases lay between the germline ends. The CDR3 protein is CATSVLGGLNEKLFF. DNA for the CDR3: TGTGCCACCAGTGTCCTTGGAGGACTTAATGAAAAACTGTTTTTT.

J is TRBJ2-7 and V is TRBV6-5; D ambiguous. This CDR3 contains 11 residues. Germline CDR1 reads MNHEY; CDR2 reads SVGAGI. With 4 bases removed from V and 4 bases from J, the gap between germline ends came to 5 bases. CDR3 residues: CASSSWYEQYF. The CDR3 bases are TGTGCCAGCAGTTCTTGGTACGAGCAGTACTTC.

J is TRBJ2-5 and V is TRBV13, with 8 bases fitting TRBD1. The CDR3 covers 14 residues. The germline gives CDR1 PRHDT, CDR2 FYEKMQ (reference sequence). Unmatched junction bases numbered 9, after V lost 5 bases and J lost 7 bases. CDR3 nucleotides: TGTGCCAGCAGCCAGATAGGACAGGGTGGGACCCAGTACTTC. Protein sequence: CASSQIGQGGTQYF.

This clone was found once. The V and J genes are TRBV7-8 and TRBJ1-1; 7 bases are a match to TRBD1. The germline V gene has CDR1 SGHVS and CDR2 FQNEAQ. CDR3 length: 15 residues. The trim removed 4 bases at V and 3 bases at J, leaving 8 bases unmatched. CDR3 sequence (DNA): TGTGCCAGCAGCTCCCGGGACAGCATCGACACTGAAGCTTTCTTT. It yields the protein CASSSRDSIDTEAFF.

This chain links TRBV27 with TRBJ2-1, with D possibly being TRBD2 (5 bases). The CDR3 is 16 amino acids. The V gene's germline CDR1 is MNHEY and CDR2 SMNVEV (reference sequence). The V end lost 3 bases, the J end lost 3 bases, and 15 bases lay between the germline ends. CDR3 in DNA: TGTGCCAGCAGTTTTTCTGCGGGCTCGGACTACAATGAGCAGTTCTTC. It codes for CASSFSAGSDYNEQFF.

The V call is TRBV9, the J call TRBJ2-1; the D gene could be TRBD1 or TRBD2 (5 bases each). Trimming left V 4 bases short and J 5 bases short, with 22 bases between. This CDR3 region has 17 residues. Germline V lookup: CDR1 SGDLS, CDR2 YYNGEE. CDR3 nucleotide sequence: TGTGCCAGCAGCCCCAACACAGGTGGGGCGAGGGACAATGAGCAGTTCTTC. This codes for CASSPNTGGARDNEQFF.

Concerning this clone: One junction end does not reproduce the germline sequence, and a read error may be involved. The rearrangement uses TRBV10-3 and TRBJ1-2, with 8 bases fitting TRBD1. This CDR3 comprises 14 residues. Germline loops: CDR1 ENHRY, CDR2 SYGVKD. CDR3 sequence (DNA): TGTGTCATCAGTGGACAGGGAAGAGACTATGGCTACACCTTC. Its protein product is CVISGQGRDYGYTF.

The chain has TRBV7-9 and TRBJ1-5; D remains ambiguous. The CDR3 runs 14 residues. CDR1 is SEHNR, CDR2 FQNEAQ, per germline (reference sequence). The V gene lost 1 base and the J gene lost 7 bases, with 11 bases spanning the gap. The chain's CDR3 is CASSLEGRVQPQHF. CDR3 coding DNA: TGTGCCAGCAGCTTAGAAGGGAGGGTGCAGCCCCAGCATTTT.

For this clone: Within the sample, other DNA sequences also encode this same CDR3. This chain joins TRBV4-1 and TRBJ2-7, with 12 positions matching TRBD2. Trimming at V came to 0 bases and at J to 4 bases, leaving 1 base not matched to a gene. This CDR3 comprises 15 residues. Germline assignment: CDR1 MGHRA and CDR2 YSYEKL. CDR3 protein: CASSQEGTSGYEQYF. CDR3 DNA: TGCGCCAGCAGCCAAGAAGGGACTAGCGGGTACGAGCAGTACTTC.

V and J are TRBV19 and TRBJ1-4, with 7 bases that match TRBD1. Germline CDR1 is LNHDA and CDR2 is SQIVND (reference sequence). The CDR3 sequence is 14 residues long. J gave up 5 bases and V 7 bases, and 7 bases lay outside the gene matches. The CDR3 loop is CASTQTGWNEKLFF. Here the CDR3 DNA reads TGTGCCAGTACCCAGACAGGGTGGAATGAAAAACTGTTTTTT.

V usage is TRBV19 and J usage is TRBJ2-2; 10 bases line up with TRBD2. J gave up 2 bases and V 8 bases, and 2 bases lay outside the gene matches. The CDR3 length is 14 residues. Germline V gene sequence: CDR1 LNHDA, CDR2 SQIVND (reference sequence). This chain's CDR3 is CASGLAENTGELFF. In nucleotides, the CDR3 is TGTGCCAGTGGACTAGCGGAAAACACCGGGGAGCTGTTTTTT.

This chain joins TRBV28 and TRBJ2-7, with TRBD1 matching over 7 bases. The trim removed 2 bases at V and 2 bases at J, leaving 3 bases unmatched. Per the germline V gene, CDR1 is MDHEN and CDR2 is SYDVKM. This CDR3 comprises 14 residues. CDR3 amino acids: CASSLMGQPYEQYF. For the CDR3, the DNA is TGTGCCAGCAGTTTAATGGGACAGCCCTACGAGCAGTACTTC.

This clone has a single count. This sequence joins TRBV27 and TRBJ2-3; TRBD1 matches at 8 bases. Germline CDR1 and CDR2: MNHEY and SMNVEV (reference sequence). With V trimmed by 5 bases and J by 2 bases, 9 bases remained unmatched. The CDR3 sequence is 16 residues long. CDR3 amino acids: CASSTKQGGLTDTQYF. CDR3 bases: TGTGCCAGCAGTACGAAACAGGGGGGTCTCACAGATACGCAGTATTTT.

V gene TRBV19 combines with J gene TRBJ1-2; 7 bases are shared with TRBD1. This CDR3 has 14 amino acids. The V gene's germline CDR1 is LNHDA and CDR2 SQIVND (reference sequence). After removal of 3 bases from V and 13 bases from J, the junction contained 14 bases not matched to a gene. Here the CDR3 reads CASSIGAGGDESTF. The CDR3 coding sequence is TGTGCCAGTAGTATCGGGGCAGGGGGAGACGAAAGCACCTTC. The full variable domain, in which reference TRBV19 and TRBJ1-2 provide the parts outside the CDR3, is DGGITQSPKYLFRKEGQNVTLSCEQNLNHDAMYWYRQDPGQGLRLIYYSQIVNDFQKGDIAEGYSVSREKKESFPLTVTSAQKNPTAFYLCASSIGAGGDESTFGSGTRLTVV.

This chain joins TRBV5-1 and TRBJ2-7, with D possibly TRBD1 on 6 matching bases. CDR1 is SGHRS, CDR2 YFSETQ, per germline. Trimming removed 6 bases at V and 4 bases at J, with 14 bases between. The CDR3 runs 13 residues. The CDR3 DNA reads TGCGCCAGCACCGGACAGAACTTTTACGAGCAGTACTTC. Its protein is CASTGQNFYEQYF. The full variable domain, completed using reference TRBV5-1 and TRBJ2-7, is KAGVTQTPRYLIKTRGQQVTLSCSPISGHRSVSWYQQTPGQGLQFLFEYFSETQRNKGNFPGRFSGRQFSNSRSEMNVSTLELGDSALYLCASTGQNFYEQYFGPGTRLTVT.

V is TRBV7-9 and J is TRBJ2-1; D unresolved. The germline gives CDR1 SEHNR, CDR2 FQNEAQ (reference sequence). V was pared by 1 base and J by 5 bases, with 9 bases between. CDR3 length: 14 residues. CDR3 DNA: TGTGCCAGCAGCTTAGGCTGGATCGACAATGAGCAGTTCTTC. This encodes CASSLGWIDNEQFF.

About this clone itself: Other DNA sequences from this sample encode an identical CDR3 as well. The chain carries TRBV27 and TRBJ1-5; possibly TRBD1 for D (6 bases). This CDR3 is 16 amino acids long. Germline CDR1 MNHEY, CDR2 SMNVEV (reference sequence). The V gene lost 5 bases and the J gene lost 1 base, with 15 bases spanning the gap. The CDR3 DNA sequence: TGTGCCAGCAGTCCCTCCGCAGGGGAAAGCAATCAGCCCCAGCATTTT. This gives the protein CASSPSAGESNQPQHF.

V usage is TRBV5-6 and J usage is TRBJ2-1; 12 positions match TRBD2. Trimming cost V 4 bases and J 4 bases; bases outside gene matches: 6. Per the germline V gene, CDR1 is SGHDT and CDR2 is YYEEEE. This CDR3 is 16 amino acids long. The chain's CDR3 is CASSDGLAGWYNEQFF. DNA of the CDR3: TGTGCCAGCAGCGATGGACTAGCGGGGTGGTACAATGAGCAGTTCTTC.

The chain carries TRBV13 and TRBJ2-1; weak D call: TRBD2 (6 bases). The CDR3 runs to 17 residues. Germline V gene lookup returns CDR1 PRHDT and CDR2 FYEKMQ (reference sequence). V lost 5 bases, J lost 0 bases, and 17 bases lay in between. The CDR3 DNA reads as TGTGCCAGCAGCCCTCCGGAGGGGACCAACTCCTACAATGAGCAGTTCTTC. Translating gives CASSPPEGTNSYNEQFF.